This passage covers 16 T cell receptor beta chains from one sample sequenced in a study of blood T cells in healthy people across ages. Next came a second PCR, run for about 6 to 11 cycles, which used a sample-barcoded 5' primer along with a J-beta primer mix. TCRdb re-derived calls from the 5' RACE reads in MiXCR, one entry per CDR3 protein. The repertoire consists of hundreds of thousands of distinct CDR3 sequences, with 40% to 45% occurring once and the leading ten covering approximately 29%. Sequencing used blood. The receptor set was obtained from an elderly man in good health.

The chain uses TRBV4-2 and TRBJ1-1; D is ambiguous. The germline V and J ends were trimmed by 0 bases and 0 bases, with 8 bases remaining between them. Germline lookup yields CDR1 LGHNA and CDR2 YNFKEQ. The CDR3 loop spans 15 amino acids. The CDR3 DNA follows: TGTGCCAGCAGCCAAGAAAGTCAGATGAACACTGAAGCTTTCTTT. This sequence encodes CASSQESQMNTEAFF.

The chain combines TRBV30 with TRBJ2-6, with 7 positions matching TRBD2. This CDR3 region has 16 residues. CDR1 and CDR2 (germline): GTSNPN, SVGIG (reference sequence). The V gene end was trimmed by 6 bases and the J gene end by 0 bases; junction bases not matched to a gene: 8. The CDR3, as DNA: TGTGCCTGCTCGGGAGGCCCAAGCTCTGGGGCCAACGTCCTGACTTTC. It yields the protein CACSGGPSSGANVLTF.

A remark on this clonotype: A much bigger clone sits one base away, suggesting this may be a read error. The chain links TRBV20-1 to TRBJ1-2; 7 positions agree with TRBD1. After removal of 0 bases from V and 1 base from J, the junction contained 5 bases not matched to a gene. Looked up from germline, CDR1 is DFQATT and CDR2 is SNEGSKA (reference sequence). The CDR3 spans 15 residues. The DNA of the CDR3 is TGCAGTGCTAGAGAGACAGGGAACTATAACTATGGCTACACCTTC. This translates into CSARETGNYNYGYTF.

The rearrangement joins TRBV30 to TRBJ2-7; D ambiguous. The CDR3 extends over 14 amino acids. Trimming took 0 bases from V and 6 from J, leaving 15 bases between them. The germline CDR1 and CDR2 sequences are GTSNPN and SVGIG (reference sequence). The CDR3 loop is CAWSVMKTLSEQYF. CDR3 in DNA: TGTGCCTGGAGTGTAATGAAGACCTTAAGCGAGCAGTACTTC.

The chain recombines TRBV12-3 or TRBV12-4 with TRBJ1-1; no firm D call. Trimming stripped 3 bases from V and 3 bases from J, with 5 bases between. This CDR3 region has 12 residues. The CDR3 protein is CASSLKDTEAFF. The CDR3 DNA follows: TGTGCCAGCAGTTTGAAGGACACTGAAGCTTTCTTT.

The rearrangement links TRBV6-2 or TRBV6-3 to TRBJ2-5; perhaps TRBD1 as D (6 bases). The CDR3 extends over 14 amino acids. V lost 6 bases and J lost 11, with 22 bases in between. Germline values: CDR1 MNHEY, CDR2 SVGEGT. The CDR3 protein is CASSLTRTVYKQYF. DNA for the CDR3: TGTGCCAGCAGCCTTACCAGGACAGTCTACAAGCAGTACTTC.

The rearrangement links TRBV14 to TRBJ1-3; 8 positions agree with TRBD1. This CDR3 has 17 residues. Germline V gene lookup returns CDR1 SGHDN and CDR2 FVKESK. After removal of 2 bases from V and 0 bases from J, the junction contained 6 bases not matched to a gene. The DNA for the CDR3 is TGTGCCAGCAGCCAACTGGGACAGGCCCTCTCTGGAAACACCATATATTTT. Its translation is CASSQLGQALSGNTIYF.

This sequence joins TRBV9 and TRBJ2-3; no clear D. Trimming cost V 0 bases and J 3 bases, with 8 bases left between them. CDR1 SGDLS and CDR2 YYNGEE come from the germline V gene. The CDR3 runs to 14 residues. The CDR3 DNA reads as TGTGCCAGCAGCGTAGCTCCTAGGACAGATACGCAGTATTTT. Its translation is CASSVAPRTDTQYF.

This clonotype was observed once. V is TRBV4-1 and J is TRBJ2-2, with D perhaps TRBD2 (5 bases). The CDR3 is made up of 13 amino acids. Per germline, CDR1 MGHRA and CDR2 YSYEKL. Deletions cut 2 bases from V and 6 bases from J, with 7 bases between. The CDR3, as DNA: TGCGCCAGCAGCCAAATCGGGGCCGGGGAGCTGTTTTTT. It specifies CASSQIGAGELFF.

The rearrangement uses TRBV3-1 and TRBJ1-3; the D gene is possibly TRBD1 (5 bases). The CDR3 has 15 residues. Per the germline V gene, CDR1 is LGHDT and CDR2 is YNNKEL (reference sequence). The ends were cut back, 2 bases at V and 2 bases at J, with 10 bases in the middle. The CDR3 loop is CASSQSSGTGNTIYF. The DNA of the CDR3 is TGTGCCAGCAGCCAATCATCAGGGACTGGAAACACCATATATTTT.

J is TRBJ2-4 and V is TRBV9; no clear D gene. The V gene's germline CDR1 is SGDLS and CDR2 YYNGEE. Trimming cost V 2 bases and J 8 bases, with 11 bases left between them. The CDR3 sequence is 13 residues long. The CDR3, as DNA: TGTGCCAGCAGCGTTTTGGGTGGGGACATTCAGTACTTC. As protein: CASSVLGGDIQYF. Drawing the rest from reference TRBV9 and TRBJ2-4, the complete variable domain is DSGVTQTPKHLITATGQRVTLRCSPRSGDLSVYWYQQSLDQGLQFLIQYYNGEERAKGNILERFSAQQFPDLHSELNLSSLELGDSALYFCASSVLGGDIQYFGAGTRLSVL.

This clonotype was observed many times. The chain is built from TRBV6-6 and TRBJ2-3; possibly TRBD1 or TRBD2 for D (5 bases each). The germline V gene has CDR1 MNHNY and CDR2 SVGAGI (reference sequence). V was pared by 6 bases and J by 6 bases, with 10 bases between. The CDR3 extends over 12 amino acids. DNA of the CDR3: TGTGCCAGCAGGCTTTGGGGGGATACGCAGTATTTT. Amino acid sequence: CASRLWGDTQYF.

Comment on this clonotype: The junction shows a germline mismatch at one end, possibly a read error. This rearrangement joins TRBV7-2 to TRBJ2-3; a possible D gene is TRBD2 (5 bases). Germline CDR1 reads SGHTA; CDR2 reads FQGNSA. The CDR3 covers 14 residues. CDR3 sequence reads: CASSLASGSDTQYF. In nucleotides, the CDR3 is TGCGCCAGCAGCTTGGCGTCGGGGTCTGATACGCAGTATTTT.

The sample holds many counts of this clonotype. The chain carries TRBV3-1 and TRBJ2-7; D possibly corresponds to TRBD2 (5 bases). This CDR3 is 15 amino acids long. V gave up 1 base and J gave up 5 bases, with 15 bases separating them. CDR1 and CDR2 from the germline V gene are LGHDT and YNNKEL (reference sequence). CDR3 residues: CASSQGLGVYHEQYF. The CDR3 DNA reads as TGTGCCAGCAGCCAAGGCTTGGGAGTTTACCACGAGCAGTACTTC.

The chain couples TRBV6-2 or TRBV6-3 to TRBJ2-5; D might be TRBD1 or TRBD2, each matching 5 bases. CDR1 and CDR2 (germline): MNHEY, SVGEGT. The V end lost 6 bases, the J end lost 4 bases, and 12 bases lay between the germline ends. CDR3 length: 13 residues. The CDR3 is CASREVGRETQYF. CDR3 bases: TGTGCCAGCAGAGAGGTGGGACGAGAGACCCAGTACTTC.

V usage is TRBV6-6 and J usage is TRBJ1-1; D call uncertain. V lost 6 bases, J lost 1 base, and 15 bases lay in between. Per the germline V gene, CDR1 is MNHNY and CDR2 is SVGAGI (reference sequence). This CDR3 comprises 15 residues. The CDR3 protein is CASRPTEGGNTEAFF. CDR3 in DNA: TGTGCCAGCAGGCCGACCGAGGGCGGGAACACTGAAGCTTTCTTT.